This T cell receptor beta chain was recorded in a study of shared clonotypes between healthy human individuals. This clone is a singleton in its sample. CD45RO-negative CD8 cells positively selected for CCR7 made up the naive population, which excluded terminally differentiated effector memory CD45RA+ cells. Data came from immunoSEQ multiplex PCR; TCRdb stores just in-frame clones and leaves some out. Among about 1,900,000 clones, less than 95% were seen once, and the ten largest hold approximately 1%. The clonotype originates from a man between 18 and 35 years old in good health. Sequencing input: naive CD8+ T cells sorted from blood.

CDR3 residues: CAWSQTGSNQPQHF. In nucleotides, the CDR3 is TGTGCCTGGAGTCAAACCGGTAGCAATCAGCCCCAGCATTTT. The chain combines TRBV30 with TRBJ1-5; D ambiguous. Trimming cost V 2 bases and J 0 bases, with 8 bases left between them. Germline values: CDR1 GTSNPN, CDR2 SVGIG (reference sequence). CDR3 length: 14 residues.